This passage covers 27 T cell receptor beta chains from one sample sequenced in a study of T cell responses to AZD1222 COVID-19 vaccine (dated by TCRdb to 2020 to 2022). This specimen's time point label, interpreted: baseline before first vaccination. Library construction relied on the immunoSEQ multiplex PCR assay. Drawn from immuneACCESS, this table holds only the in-frame rearrangements with V and J called that TCRdb kept. Clones are partly lost; checked studies trace under half to an unresolved V gene and leave the rest unexplained. The sample table contains about 140,000 clones; only one count was recorded for approximately 89% of them. The ten largest clones take up around 4.7% of the sample. This material consisted of peripheral blood, taken on day 0 of AZD1222 vaccination. The receptors were sampled from an adult in good health.

The chain is built from TRBV19 and TRBJ2-6; D is uncertain. The CDR3 loop spans 15 amino acids. Trimming shortened V by 4 bases and J by 0 bases, and 7 bases separated the two germline ends. Germline V lookup: CDR1 LNHDA, CDR2 SQIVND (reference sequence). The CDR3 region is CASSSHRSGANVLTF. The CDR3 DNA sequence: TGTGCCAGTAGTAGCCACCGCTCTGGGGCCAACGTCCTGACTTTC.

The rearrangement links TRBV7-9 to TRBJ1-1, with 8 nucleotides matching TRBD1. V lost 8 bases and J lost 3; bases outside the gene matches: 23. CDR1 and CDR2 from the germline V gene are SEHNR and FQNEAQ (reference sequence). This CDR3 comprises 19 residues. The DNA for the CDR3 is TGTGCCAGCGACCCGCGAGCCGGGCAGGGGGCATCAATAGACACTGAAGCTTTCTTT. As protein: CASDPRAGQGASIDTEAFF.

The rearrangement uses TRBV5-4 and TRBJ2-3; D possibly corresponds to TRBD1 (6 bases). The V end was cut by 2 bases, the J end by 4 bases, with 8 bases between. Germline V gene lookup returns CDR1 SGHNT and CDR2 YYREEE (reference sequence). The CDR3 loop spans 13 amino acids. The CDR3 DNA follows: TGTGCCAGCAGCTTCTCAGGGGCAGATACGCAGTATTTT. Protein product: CASSFSGADTQYF. Full variable domain (rest looked up from reference TRBV5-4 and TRBJ2-3): ETGVTQSPTHLIKTRGQQVTLRCSSQSGHNTVSWYQQALGQGPQFIFQYYREEENGRGNFPPRFSGLQFPNYSSELNVNALELDDSALYLCASSFSGADTQYFGPGTRLTVL.

The chain couples TRBV30 to TRBJ1-5, with 8 bases lining up with TRBD1. The length of the CDR3 is 15 residues. Trimming took 3 bases from V and 4 from J; bases not matched to a gene: 8. Looked up from germline, CDR1 is GTSNPN and CDR2 is SVGIG (reference sequence). In DNA form, the CDR3 reads TGTGCCTGGAGCGTCAGGGGGCCTCGGAATCAGCCCCAGCATTTT. Amino acids: CAWSVRGPRNQPQHF. The whole variable domain, remainder taken from reference TRBV30 and TRBJ1-5, is SQTIHQWPATLVQPVGSPLSLECTVEGTSNPNLYWYRQAAGRGLQLLFYSVGIGQISSEVPQNLSASRPQDRQFILSSKKLLLSDSGFYLCAWSVRGPRNQPQHFGDGTRLSIL.

The chain recombines TRBV13 with TRBJ2-7, with 8 bases lining up with TRBD1. This CDR3 is built from 14 residues. The V and J ends lost 5 bases and 0 bases, in that order; junction bases with no gene match: 3. Germline V gene data show CDR1 as PRHDT and CDR2 as FYEKMQ (reference sequence). The CDR3 sequence: CASSPGTGSYEQYF. CDR3 nucleotide sequence: TGTGCCAGCAGCCCAGGGACAGGCTCCTACGAGCAGTACTTC.

This sequence joins TRBV7-2 and TRBJ2-7; TRBD1 aligns across 7 bases. V lost 3 bases, J lost 3 bases, and 2 bases stayed unmatched. This CDR3 spans 13 amino acids. Germline V gene lookup returns CDR1 SGHTA and CDR2 FQGNSA. CDR3: CASSFRDSYEQYF. In nucleotides, the CDR3 is TGTGCCAGCAGCTTCCGGGACAGCTACGAGCAGTACTTC. Complete variable domain (other parts from reference TRBV7-2 and TRBJ2-7): GAGVSQSPSNKVTEKGKDVELRCDPISGHTALYWYRQSLGQGLEFLIYFQGNSAPDKSGLPSDRFSAERTGGSVSTLTIQRTQQEDSAVYLCASSFRDSYEQYFGPGTRLTVT.

This clone has only one observation. The J gene is TRBJ1-6, the V gene TRBV5-1, with D possibly being TRBD1 (5 bases). The germline V gene has CDR1 SGHRS and CDR2 YFSETQ. V was clipped by 0 bases and J by 0 bases, with 13 bases between them. This CDR3 region has 18 residues. The CDR3 sequence: CASSLAGGSSSYNSPLHF. DNA for the CDR3: TGCGCCAGCAGCTTGGCCGGGGGTTCTAGCTCCTATAATTCACCCCTCCACTTT.

The V and J genes are TRBV3-1 (or the pseudogene TRBV3-2) and TRBJ1-1; no clear D. The CDR3 has 11 residues. Germline CDR1 and CDR2: LGHDT and YNNKEL (reference sequence). With 1 base removed from V and 6 bases from J, the gap between germline ends came to 3 bases. The CDR3 here is CASSQAAEAFF. The CDR3 bases are TGTGCCAGCAGCCAAGCGGCTGAAGCTTTCTTT.

This clone was seen just once. The chain recombines TRBV6-6 with TRBJ1-2; tentative D call: TRBD1 (5 bases). Germline CDR1 reads MNHNY; CDR2 reads SVGAGI (reference sequence). V was cut by 5 bases and J by 4 bases, with 11 bases left in between. This CDR3 is 13 amino acids long. The DNA for the CDR3 is TGTGCCAGCAGTCTGGACACTCTCTATGGCTACACCTTC. This translates into CASSLDTLYGYTF.

This chain links TRBV7-3 with TRBJ2-1, with 8 bases fitting TRBD2. V shed 4 bases, J shed 0 bases, and the junction held 5 bases outside the gene matches. This CDR3 is built from 16 residues. CDR1 is SGHTA, CDR2 FQGTGA, per germline. In DNA form, the CDR3 reads TGTGCCAGCAGCTCGTTAAGCGGGAGCTCCTACAATGAGCAGTTCTTC. Translating gives CASSSLSGSSYNEQFF.

This sequence joins TRBV15 and TRBJ2-3, with 7 bases that match TRBD1. The CDR3 has 15 residues. Germline-derived CDR1 and CDR2 are LNHNV and YYDKDF (reference sequence). J lost 0 bases, V lost 4 bases, and 4 bases had no gene match. The CDR3 reads CATSTQGQSTDTQYF. CDR3 DNA: TGTGCCACCAGCACGCAGGGACAGAGCACAGATACGCAGTATTTT.

The gene calls are TRBV19 and TRBJ1-5, with 8 bases that match TRBD1. The CDR3 is made up of 16 amino acids. Germline CDR1 is LNHDA and CDR2 is SQIVND (reference sequence). Trimming took 5 bases from V and 1 from J; bases not matched to a gene: 7. The CDR3 spells CASSLQGGRSNQPQHF. The DNA of the CDR3 is TGTGCCAGTAGTTTACAGGGGGGTCGGAGCAATCAGCCCCAGCATTTT. The complete variable domain, with remaining parts taken from reference TRBV19 and TRBJ1-5, reads DGGITQSPKYLFRKEGQNVTLSCEQNLNHDAMYWYRQDPGQGLRLIYYSQIVNDFQKGDIAEGYSVSREKKESFPLTVTSAQKNPTAFYLCASSLQGGRSNQPQHFGDGTRLSIL.

This clone turned up a few times. This rearrangement joins TRBV6-5 to TRBJ2-7; TRBD2 is a possible D gene (7 bases). This CDR3 comprises 15 residues. Trimming removed 7 bases from V and 6 bases from J, with 22 bases in between. The germline V gene has CDR1 MNHEY and CDR2 SVGAGI. The CDR3 DNA is TGTGCCAGCACCAACGGGGGGCAGGGTGCAAGCGAGCAGTACTTC. Residues: CASTNGGQGASEQYF.

Only one count was recorded for this clone. The chain uses TRBV29-1 and TRBJ1-2; the D is unclear. The germline CDR1 and CDR2 sequences are SQVTM and ANQGSEA. The CDR3 is 13 amino acids. V gave up 7 bases and J gave up 0 bases, with 12 bases separating them. Here the CDR3 reads CSARQGANYGYTF. CDR3 nucleotide sequence: TGCAGCGCCCGACAAGGCGCTAACTATGGCTACACCTTC.

The V and J genes are TRBV27 and TRBJ1-6; TRBD1 is a possible D gene (6 bases). With 3 bases removed from V and 9 bases from J, the gap between germline ends came to 9 bases. This CDR3 spans 13 amino acids. Germline V lookup: CDR1 MNHEY, CDR2 SMNVEV (reference sequence). The CDR3 is CASSFRDTSPLHF. The CDR3 DNA reads TGTGCCAGCAGTTTCCGGGACACTTCACCCCTCCACTTT.

This chain uses TRBV2 with TRBJ1-5; D call uncertain. The CDR3 covers 12 residues. Trimming took off 3 bases at V and 5 bases at J, with 5 bases between the two ends. Germline V gene sequence: CDR1 SNHLY, CDR2 FYNNEI. The CDR3 DNA reads as TGTGCCAGCAGTGACTCGGATCAGCCCCAGCATTTT. Translation: CASSDSDQPQHF.

The chain recombines TRBV7-3 with TRBJ1-4, with D possibly TRBD1 on 5 matching bases. The CDR3 runs to 13 residues. Germline V CDR1 and CDR2: SGHTA, FQGTGA. The V gene lost 0 bases and the J gene lost 8 bases, with 7 bases spanning the gap. CDR3 loop: CASSLTRGEKLFF. The CDR3 bases are TGTGCCAGCAGCTTAACGCGGGGGGAAAAACTGTTTTTT.

The J gene is TRBJ2-7, the V gene TRBV7-9; 9 bases match TRBD1. CDR3 length equals 14 residues. CDR1 is SEHNR and CDR2 is FQNEAQ in the germline V gene (reference sequence). The V and J ends lost 5 bases and 2 bases, in that order; junction bases with no gene match: 4. CDR3 nucleotide sequence: TGTGCCAGCAGCGCGGGACAGGGAGCCTACGAGCAGTACTTC. It is translated as CASSAGQGAYEQYF. Drawing the rest from reference TRBV7-9 and TRBJ2-7, the complete variable domain is DTGVSQNPRHKITKRGQNVTFRCDPISEHNRLYWYRQTLGQGPEFLTYFQNEAQLEKSRLLSDRFSAERPKGSFSTLEIQRTEQGDSAMYLCASSAGQGAYEQYFGPGTRLTVT.

J is TRBJ1-1 and V is TRBV18; 10 bases agree with TRBD1. There are 16 residues in the CDR3. The germline gives CDR1 KGHSH, CDR2 LQKENI. The V segment lost 2 bases and the J segment 4 bases; nucleotides outside the gene matches: 7. For the CDR3, the DNA is TGTGCCAGCTCACCATCCGGGACAGGGGCAGGCACTGAAGCTTTCTTT. Amino acid sequence: CASSPSGTGAGTEAFF.

DNA of the CDR3: TGTGCCAGCAGCTTATACGGGGACAGGGGAAACACCATATATTTT. Residues: CASSLYGDRGNTIYF. The chain carries TRBV7-8 and TRBJ1-3, with 8 bases aligning to TRBD1. The V and J ends lost 2 bases and 4 bases, in that order; junction bases with no gene match: 4. CDR1 is SGHVS, CDR2 FQNEAQ, per germline. The CDR3 is 15 amino acids.

The chain uses TRBV5-1 and TRBJ2-2; maybe TRBD2 (6 bases). The CDR3 sequence is 15 residues long. Per the germline V gene, CDR1 is SGHRS and CDR2 is YFSETQ. V lost 0 bases and J 4 bases, leaving 10 bases between the germline ends. This chain's CDR3 is CASSLAAEGTGELFF. DNA for the CDR3: TGCGCCAGCAGCTTGGCAGCGGAGGGCACCGGGGAGCTGTTTTTT.

V usage is TRBV18 and J usage is TRBJ1-6; D is unclear. Germline V gene data show CDR1 as KGHSH and CDR2 as LQKENI. This CDR3 comprises 14 residues. The V gene lost 3 bases and the J gene lost 7 bases, with 10 bases spanning the gap. The CDR3 is CASSPDFGNSPLHF. The CDR3 DNA reads as TGTGCCAGCTCACCGGATTTCGGCAATTCACCCCTCCACTTT.

CDR3 region: CASSYSRLRGDGYTF. CDR3 nucleotide sequence: TGTGCCAGCAGTTACTCGAGACTCCGAGGGGATGGCTACACCTTC. This chain links TRBV6-6 with TRBJ1-2; the D gene is possibly TRBD1 (5 bases). Germline CDR1 is MNHNY and CDR2 is SVGAGI (reference sequence). Deletions cut 0 bases from V and 6 bases from J, with 14 bases between. CDR3 length equals 15 residues.

The chain carries TRBV18 and TRBJ2-2; D remains ambiguous. Looked up from germline, CDR1 is KGHSH and CDR2 is LQKENI. The CDR3 runs to 16 residues. The V end lost 2 bases, the J end lost 0 bases, and 10 bases lay between the germline ends. The CDR3 DNA reads as TGTGCCAGCTCACCATCGGCACCCTCGAACACCGGGGAGCTGTTTTTT. Translation gives CASSPSAPSNTGELFF.

The chain joins TRBV4-1 to TRBJ2-3; 10 bases are a match to TRBD2. The V and J ends lost 1 base and 10 bases, in that order; junction bases with no gene match: 8. This CDR3 is built from 15 residues. CDR1 MGHRA and CDR2 YSYEKL come from the germline V gene. This CDR3 reads CASSQVRSGRFSQYF. CDR3 DNA: TGCGCCAGCAGCCAAGTTCGTAGCGGGAGGTTTTCGCAGTATTTT.

V gene TRBV7-2 combines with J gene TRBJ1-1, with TRBD1 as a possible D gene (5 bases). Per germline, CDR1 SGHTA and CDR2 FQGNSA. CDR3 length equals 12 residues. Trimming left V 11 bases short and J 4 bases short, with 14 bases between. In nucleotides, the CDR3 is TGTGCCGAGGTCCTTGGGGCCACTGAAGCTTTCTTT. Translated, it gives CAEVLGATEAFF.

CDR3 DNA sequence: TGCAGTGCTAGTAGGGATGGGGGGCGCGGTGAGCAGTTCTTC. This encodes CSASRDGGRGEQFF. V is TRBV20-1 and J is TRBJ2-1; D is tentatively TRBD1 or TRBD2 (6 bases each). This CDR3 comprises 14 residues. V lost 3 bases and J 9 bases, leaving 18 bases between the germline ends. Germline V lookup: CDR1 DFQATT, CDR2 SNEGSKA (reference sequence).